Detailed here is one T cell receptor beta chain. Per the study methods: Estimates of nucleated cell counts were drawn from the amplification of reference gene primers. Libraries were prepared by immunoSEQ multiplex PCR; TCRdb keeps only in-frame clonotypes and omits some of them. V and J calls and clone size are given by that table; D and trimming were obtained from the DNA. The sample comprises roughly 20,000 clones, more than 85% of which are singletons, and 7% to 9% rests with the top ten. V was clipped by 7 bases and J by 7 bases; unmatched bases: 7. CDR1 is MNHEY and CDR2 is SVGAGI in the germline V gene. The CDR3 totals 13 residues. This sample is drawn from a study of blood T cell repertoires in COVID-19. At the level of the study: Samples taken during acute and convalescent COVID-19 were collected in the United States, Italy and Spain. The cDNA or gDNA used as material had been derived from T cells, B-cell-depleted T cells, or PBMCs.

The sample taken for sequencing was peripheral blood. This chain connects TRBV6-5 to TRBJ1-2; 9 nucleotides line up with TRBD1. This clonotype was sampled from a man in his 70s with active COVID-19. In DNA form, the CDR3 reads TGTGCCAGCAACACCGGGACAGGGTCTGGCTACACCTTC. As protein: CASNTGTGSGYTF.